The present TCR beta chain was sequenced within a study of persistence of HIV-infected CD4 T cells. Study-level findings and limits: CMV- and Gag-responding cells had lower TCRbeta richness than CD3/CD28-responding cells.

From germline, CDR1 is MGHDK and CDR2 SYGVNS. V lost 6 bases and J 6 bases, leaving 7 bases between the germline ends. The CDR3 has 11 residues. Nonspecific anti-CD3/anti-CD28 bead stimulation represents the broad CD4+ T cell repertoire. Responding CD4+ T cells were sorted by upregulation of both CD40 ligand and CD69. Donors were HIV-1-infected adults who began suppressive ART during chronic infection. For approximately 17 hours, CD8-depleted PBMCs received anti-CD28/CD49d costimulation, a CD40-blocking antibody and enfuvirtide. Concerning this clone: Its target is unknown.

Sequencing used immunoSEQ version 4 in survey mode. The repertoire was sequenced with immunoSEQ multiplex PCR; TCRdb's copy has only in-frame clones and lacks some. The sample records around 47,000 clones, roughly nine tenths being singletons. The source of this sequence is an adult man with HIV who was CMV-seropositive. The sample consisted of CD4+ T cells sorted from PBMCs after roughly 17-hour stimulation, taken from a patient who received antiretroviral therapy. This chain connects TRBV25-1 to TRBJ2-3; D is perhaps TRBD1 or TRBD2 (5 bases each). CDR3 nucleotides: TGTGCCAGCAGGGGGGTGGATACGCAGTATTTT. As protein: CASRGVDTQYF.